The clone carrying this T cell receptor (beta chain) showed up just a few times. The data were obtained in a study of blood T cell repertoires in COVID-19. In the study overall: Spain, Italy and the United States supplied samples that represented acute and convalescent COVID-19. Sources were T cells, B-cell-depleted T cells, or PBMCs; the material itself was cDNA or gDNA.

As originally analysed: Nucleated cell number was recorded as an estimate derived from reference gene primer amplification. TCRdb's table, derived via immunoSEQ multiplex PCR, lists solely in-frame clones and lacks some. The DNA was the basis for D and trimming; V, J and clone size are from that table. The data show tens of thousands of clones, with 81% seen just once and about 23% held by the top ten. This receptor was identified in a man older than 75 with active or convalescent COVID-19. Sequenced material: peripheral blood.

CDR3 sequence reads: CASSDYAGGDGYTF. As DNA, the CDR3 is TGTGCCAGCAGTGACTACGCGGGGGGCGATGGCTACACCTTC. This chain joins TRBV28 and TRBJ1-2, with D perhaps TRBD1 (6 bases). The CDR3 covers 14 residues. V lost 5 bases to trimming and J lost 6 bases, with 16 bases between them. Germline V gene data show CDR1 as MDHEN and CDR2 as SYDVKM.